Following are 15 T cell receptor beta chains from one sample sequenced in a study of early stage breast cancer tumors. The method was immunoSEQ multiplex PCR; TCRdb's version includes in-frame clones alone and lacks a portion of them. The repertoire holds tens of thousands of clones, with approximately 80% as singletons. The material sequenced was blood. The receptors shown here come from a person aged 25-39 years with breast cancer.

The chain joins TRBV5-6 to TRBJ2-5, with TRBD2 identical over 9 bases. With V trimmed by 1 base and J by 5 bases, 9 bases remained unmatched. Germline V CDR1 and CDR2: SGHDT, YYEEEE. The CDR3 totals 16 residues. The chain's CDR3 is CASSLMGGRAQETQYF. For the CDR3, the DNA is TGTGCCAGCAGCTTGATGGGCGGGAGGGCCCAGGAGACCCAGTACTTC. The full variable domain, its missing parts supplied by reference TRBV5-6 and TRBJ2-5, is DAGVTQSPTHLIKTRGQQVTLRCSPKSGHDTVSWYQQALGQGPQFIFQYYEEEERQRGNFPDRFSGHQFPNYSSELNVNALLLGDSALYLCASSLMGGRAQETQYFGPGTRLLVL.

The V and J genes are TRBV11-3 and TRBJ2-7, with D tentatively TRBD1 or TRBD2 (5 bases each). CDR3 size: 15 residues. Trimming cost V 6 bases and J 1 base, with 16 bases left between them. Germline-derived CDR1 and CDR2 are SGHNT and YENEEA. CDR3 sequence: CASSPTGTGSYEQYF. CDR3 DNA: TGTGCCAGCAGTCCTACCGGGACCGGTTCCTACGAGCAGTACTTC.

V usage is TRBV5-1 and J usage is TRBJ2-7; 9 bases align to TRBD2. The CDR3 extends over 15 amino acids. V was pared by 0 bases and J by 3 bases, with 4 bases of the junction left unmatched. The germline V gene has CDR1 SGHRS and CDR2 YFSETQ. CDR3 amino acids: CASSLAASGIYEQYF. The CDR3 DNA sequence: TGCGCCAGCAGCTTGGCCGCTAGCGGGATCTACGAGCAGTACTTC.

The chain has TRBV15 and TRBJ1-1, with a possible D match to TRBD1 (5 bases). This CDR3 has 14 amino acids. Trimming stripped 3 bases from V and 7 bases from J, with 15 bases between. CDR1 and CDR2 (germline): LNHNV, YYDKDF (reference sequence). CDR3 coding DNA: TGTGCCACCAGCAGTCCCTACTTTGACAGTGAAGCTTTCTTT. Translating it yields CATSSPYFDSEAFF. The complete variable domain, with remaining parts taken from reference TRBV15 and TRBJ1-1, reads DAMVIQNPRYQVTQFGKPVTLSCSQTLNHNVMYWYQQKSSQAPKLLFHYYDKDFNNEADTPDNFQSRRPNTSFCFLDIRSPGLGDTAMYLCATSSPYFDSEAFFGQGTRLTVV.

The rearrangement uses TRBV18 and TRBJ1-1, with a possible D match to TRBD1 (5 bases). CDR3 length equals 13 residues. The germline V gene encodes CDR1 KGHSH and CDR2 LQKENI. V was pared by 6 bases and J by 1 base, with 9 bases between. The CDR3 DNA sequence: TGTGCCAGCTCCGTGGACAAGAACACTGAAGCTTTCTTT. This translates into CASSVDKNTEAFF.

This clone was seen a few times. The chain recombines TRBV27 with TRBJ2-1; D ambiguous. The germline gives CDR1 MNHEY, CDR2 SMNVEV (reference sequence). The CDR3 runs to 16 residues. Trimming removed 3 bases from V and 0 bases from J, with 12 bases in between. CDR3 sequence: CASSFNPESSYNEQFF. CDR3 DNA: TGTGCCAGCAGTTTTAATCCGGAGAGCTCCTACAATGAGCAGTTCTTC.

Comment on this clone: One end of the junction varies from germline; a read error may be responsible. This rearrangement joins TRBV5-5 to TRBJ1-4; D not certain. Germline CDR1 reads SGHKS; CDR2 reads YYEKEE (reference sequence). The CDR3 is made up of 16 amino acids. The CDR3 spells CASRLLLQEANEKLFF. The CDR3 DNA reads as TGTGCCAGCCGCTTACTTCTCCAGGAGGCTAATGAAAAACTGTTTTTT.

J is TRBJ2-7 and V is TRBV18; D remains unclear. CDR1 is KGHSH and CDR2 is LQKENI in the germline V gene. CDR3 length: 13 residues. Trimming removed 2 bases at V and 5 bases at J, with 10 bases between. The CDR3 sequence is CASSPNQVNEQYF. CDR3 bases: TGTGCCAGCTCACCAAACCAGGTCAACGAGCAGTACTTC.

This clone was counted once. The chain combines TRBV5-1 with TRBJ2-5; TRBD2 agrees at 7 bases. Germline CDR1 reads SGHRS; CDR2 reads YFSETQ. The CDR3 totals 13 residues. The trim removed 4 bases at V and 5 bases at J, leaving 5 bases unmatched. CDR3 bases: TGCGCCAGCAGCCCTGGGGGAGGGGAGACCCAGTACTTC. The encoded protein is CASSPGGGETQYF.

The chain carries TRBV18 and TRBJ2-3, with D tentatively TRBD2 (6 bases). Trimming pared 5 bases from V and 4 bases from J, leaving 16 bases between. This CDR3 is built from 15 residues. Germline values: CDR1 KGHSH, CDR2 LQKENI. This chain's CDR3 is CASSVPSEGPDTQYF. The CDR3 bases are TGTGCCAGCTCAGTTCCTAGCGAGGGCCCAGATACGCAGTATTTT.

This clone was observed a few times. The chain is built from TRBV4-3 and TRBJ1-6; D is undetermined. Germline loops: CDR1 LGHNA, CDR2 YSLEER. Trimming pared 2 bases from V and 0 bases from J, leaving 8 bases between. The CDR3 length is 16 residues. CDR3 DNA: TGCGCCAGCAGCCAAAGAGTTAGCTCCTATAATTCACCCCTCCACTTT. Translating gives CASSQRVSSYNSPLHF.

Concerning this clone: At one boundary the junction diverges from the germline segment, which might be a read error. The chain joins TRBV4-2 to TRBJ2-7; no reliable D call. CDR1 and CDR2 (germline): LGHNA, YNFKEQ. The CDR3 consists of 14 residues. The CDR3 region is CASSQEGIGYEQYF. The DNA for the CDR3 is TGTGCCAGCAGTCAAGAAGGTATTGGCTACGAGCAGTACTTC.

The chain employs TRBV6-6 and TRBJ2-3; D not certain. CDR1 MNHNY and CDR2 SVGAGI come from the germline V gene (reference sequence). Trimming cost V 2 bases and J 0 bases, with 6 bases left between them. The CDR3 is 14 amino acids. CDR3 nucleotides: TGTGCCAGCAGTTACACTTATAGCACAGATACGCAGTATTTT. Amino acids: CASSYTYSTDTQYF.

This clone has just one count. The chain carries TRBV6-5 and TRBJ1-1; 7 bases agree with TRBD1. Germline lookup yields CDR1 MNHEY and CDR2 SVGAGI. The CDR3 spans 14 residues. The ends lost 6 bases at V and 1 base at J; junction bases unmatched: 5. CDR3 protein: CASSRDRENTEAFF. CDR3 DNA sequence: TGTGCCAGCAGCCGAGACAGGGAGAACACTGAAGCTTTCTTT.

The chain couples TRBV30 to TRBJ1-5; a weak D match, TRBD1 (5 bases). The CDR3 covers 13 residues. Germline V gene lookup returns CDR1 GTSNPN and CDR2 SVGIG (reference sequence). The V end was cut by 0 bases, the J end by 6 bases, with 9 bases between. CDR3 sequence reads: CAWSVEGTQPQHF. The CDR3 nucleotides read TGTGCCTGGAGTGTAGAGGGGACTCAGCCCCAGCATTTT.